These T cell receptor beta chains were read from a single sample in a study of T cells in Graves' hyperthyroidism and ophthalmopathy. From the multiplex PCR reads, TCRdb called clonotypes with MiXCR, one entry per CDR3 protein. There are 250,000 or so distinct CDR3 sequences in the sample; 14% to 15% occur only once, and roughly 14% lies in the top ten. The sample comprised blood. The receptor source for this set is a middle-aged woman with Graves' hyperthyroidism that later progressed to Graves' ophthalmopathy. CDR3s include the opening cysteine and the closing phenylalanine or tryptophan. Each record gives: J gene, D gene, V gene, clone size, CDR3 DNA, CDR3 protein. The D gene is left open where the match is weak. Rows may omit the clone size; those that give it use once, few, many or a size class.

J: TRBJ1-5
D: TRBD1
V: TRBV27
size: few
DNA: TGTGCCAGCAGTCAAACCGAGACAGGGGGGCCCCAGCATTTT
CDR3: CASSQTETGGPQHF

J: TRBJ2-7
D: -
V: TRBV28
size: -
DNA: TGTGCCAGCAACACAAACTGCGAGCAGTACTTC
CDR3: CASNTNCEQYF

J: TRBJ2-3
D: TRBD2
V: TRBV5-1
size: many
DNA: TGCGCCAGCAGAGGGACTAGCGGCACAGATACGCAGTATTTT
CDR3: CASRGTSGTDTQYF

J: TRBJ2-5
D: TRBD2
V: TRBV7-3
size: -
DNA: TGTGCCAGCAGCTTACGGAGACTAGCGGGATTGGTCGAAGAGACCCAGTACTTC
CDR3: CASSLRRLAGLVEETQYF

J: TRBJ2-1
D: TRBD2
V: TRBV13
size: many
DNA: TGTGCCAGCAGCGGGACTAGCGGGAGCCTGTATGAGCAGTTCTTC
CDR3: CASSGTSGSLYEQFF

J: TRBJ2-1
D: -
V: TRBV12-3/TRBV12-4
size: many
DNA: TGTGCCAGCAGTTTAAATCACAATGAGCAGTTCTTC
CDR3: CASSLNHNEQFF

J: TRBJ2-2
D: -
V: TRBV6-5
size: many
DNA: TGTGCCAGCAGTTACGCGACAGCCGGGGAGCTGTTTTTT
CDR3: CASSYATAGELFF

J: TRBJ1-2
D: -
V: TRBV30
size: many
DNA: TGTGCCTGGAGTCCTTCCGGGGATCATGGCTACACCTTC
CDR3: CAWSPSGDHGYTF

J: TRBJ2-5
D: TRBD1
V: TRBV10-3
size: many
DNA: TGTGCCATCAGCCCGGGACAGGGATGGGAGACCCAGTACTTC
CDR3: CAISPGQGWETQYF

J: TRBJ2-1
D: TRBD1
V: TRBV6-1
size: many
DNA: TGTGCCAGCAGTTATCTCAGACAGGGGGCCCATGAGCAGTTCTTC
CDR3: CASSYLRQGAHEQFF

J: TRBJ2-5
D: -
V: TRBV6-5
size: -
DNA: TGTGCCAGCAGTTGGGAGCCTCGGGAGACCCAGTACTTC
CDR3: CASSWEPRETQYF

J: TRBJ2-5
D: TRBD2
V: TRBV7-8
size: -
DNA: TGTGCCAGCATGGGCGGGAGGGCGGAGACCCAGTACTTC
CDR3: CASMGGRAETQYF

J: TRBJ2-3
D: -
V: TRBV27
size: many
DNA: TGTGCCAGCAGTCAAGCCCGCCTACGGGAGACCCGCACAGATACGCAGTATTTT
CDR3: CASSQARLRETRTDTQYF

J: TRBJ2-5
D: TRBD2
V: TRBV28
size: many
DNA: TGTGCCAGCAGCCCAGGCGGGGGGGAGACCCAGTACTTC
CDR3: CASSPGGGETQYF

J: TRBJ2-1
D: TRBD2
V: TRBV6-1
size: many
DNA: TGTGCCAGCAGTTATCTACTAGCGGGGGTTTACAATGAGCAGTTCTTC
CDR3: CASSYLLAGVYNEQFF

J: TRBJ2-1
D: TRBD2
V: TRBV5-1
size: -
DNA: TGCGCCAGCAGCCGCCTCGGGACTAGCGGGAGTGAGGTCTCCCACAATGAGCAGTTCTTC
CDR3: CASSRLGTSGSEVSHNEQFF

J: TRBJ2-1
D: -
V: TRBV20-1
size: many
DNA: TGCAGTGCTCCCGAAGCCATTGTCTCCTACAATGAGCAGTTCTTC
CDR3: CSAPEAIVSYNEQFF

J: TRBJ1-6
D: -
V: TRBV28
size: many
DNA: TGTGCCACCATACGCTCCACAGGGTTTCGGTCACCCCTCCACTTT
CDR3: CATIRSTGFRSPLHF

J: TRBJ2-1
D: TRBD1
V: TRBV18
size: many
DNA: TGTGCCAGCTCACCGACCAGCCTTGACAGGGGGTACAATGAGCAGTTCTTC
CDR3: CASSPTSLDRGYNEQFF

J: TRBJ2-2
D: TRBD2
V: TRBV19
size: -
DNA: TGTGCCAGTTCCCCGGGAGGGCCGAAGTTCGGGGAGCTGTTTTTT
CDR3: CASSPGGPKFGELFF

J: TRBJ2-7
D: TRBD2
V: TRBV20-1
size: many
DNA: TGCAGTGTCACCGGACTAGCGGGAGGGCCGGTCAGACACGAGCAGTACTTC
CDR3: CSVTGLAGGPVRHEQYF

J: TRBJ2-7
D: -
V: TRBV9
size: many
DNA: TGTGCCAGCAGCGTAGAGTGGGGATACGAGCAGTACTTC
CDR3: CASSVEWGYEQYF

J: TRBJ1-3
D: -
V: TRBV2
size: many
DNA: TGTGCCAGCAACGTGGACACGAGCTCTGGAAACACCATATATTTT
CDR3: CASNVDTSSGNTIYF

J: TRBJ1-1
D: -
V: TRBV2
size: many
DNA: TGTGCCAGCAGTGAAGCCGGATGGGCTGAAGCTTTCTTT
CDR3: CASSEAGWAEAFF

J: TRBJ2-2
D: TRBD2
V: TRBV6-1
size: few
DNA: TGTGCCAGCAGGTGGCTAGCGGGAGAGCTTCACACCGGGGAGCTGTTTTTT
CDR3: CASRWLAGELHTGELFF

J: TRBJ2-7
D: -
V: TRBV28
size: -
DNA: TGTGCCAGCAGCCCCATCACTGGACCGACCCGTTGGCTCAATTACGAGCAGTACTTC
CDR3: CASSPITGPTRWLNYEQYF

J: TRBJ2-1
D: TRBD2
V: TRBV7-2
size: -
DNA: TGTGCCAGCAGCTTATTCCTAGCGGGAGTTGTCAATGAGCAGTTCTTC
CDR3: CASSLFLAGVVNEQFF

J: TRBJ2-2
D: -
V: TRBV12-3/TRBV12-4
size: many
DNA: TGTGCCAGCAGTTTTCTCCCACAGGGAAACACCGGGGAGCTGTTTTTT
CDR3: CASSFLPQGNTGELFF